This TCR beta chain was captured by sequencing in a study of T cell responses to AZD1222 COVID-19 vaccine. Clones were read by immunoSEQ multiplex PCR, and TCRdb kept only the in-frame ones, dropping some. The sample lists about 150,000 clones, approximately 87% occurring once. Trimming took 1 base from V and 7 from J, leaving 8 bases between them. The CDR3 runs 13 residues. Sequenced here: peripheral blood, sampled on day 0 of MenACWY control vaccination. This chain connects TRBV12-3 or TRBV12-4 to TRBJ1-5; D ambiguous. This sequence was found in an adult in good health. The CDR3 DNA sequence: TGTGCCAGCAGTTTAGAAGCGGGACAGCCCCAGCATTTT. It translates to CASSLEAGQPQHF.